The 10 T cell receptor beta chains below all came from one sample that was sequenced in a study of cytomegalovirus exposure and HLA in healthy donors. TCRdb's copy holds only in-frame clones and misses some; the assay was immunoSEQ multiplex PCR. Of some 100,000 clones detected, 86% appear once; the ten largest clones hold around 5%. Sequenced input: PBMCs. The receptors derive from a man aged 18 to 29 in good health and CMV-seronegative.

V and J are TRBV9 and TRBJ2-1; 9 nucleotides match TRBD2. There are 13 residues in the CDR3. Germline CDR1 is SGDLS and CDR2 is YYNGEE. The trim removed 2 bases at V and 12 bases at J, leaving 6 bases unmatched. The CDR3 protein is CASSVAGGPVQFF. The CDR3 DNA reads TGTGCCAGCAGCGTTGCGGGGGGGCCTGTGCAGTTCTTC.

The chain combines TRBV27 with TRBJ1-5, with TRBD1 matching 7 bases. CDR1 is MNHEY and CDR2 is SMNVEV in the germline V gene (reference sequence). CDR3 length equals 14 residues. With V trimmed by 1 base and J by 5 bases, 2 bases remained unmatched. CDR3 in DNA: TGTGCCAGCAGTTTATGGCAGGGGGATCAGCCCCAGCATTTT. It yields the protein CASSLWQGDQPQHF.

This sequence joins TRBV2 and TRBJ1-1; D is ambiguous. CDR3 size: 14 residues. Germline values: CDR1 SNHLY, CDR2 FYNNEI. Trimming removed 3 bases at V and 0 bases at J, with 8 bases between. CDR3 sequence reads: CASSEEIMNTEAFF. In DNA, the CDR3 is TGTGCCAGCAGTGAGGAGATCATGAACACTGAAGCTTTCTTT.

The chain joins TRBV7-6 to TRBJ2-2; no definite D call. CDR1 and CDR2 from the germline V gene are SGHVS and FNYEAQ. V lost 5 bases to trimming and J lost 7 bases, with 11 bases between them. This CDR3 is 13 amino acids long. Written as DNA, the CDR3 is TGTGCCAGCAGCCCGAATCCAGGCGGGGAGCTGTTTTTT. Translating it yields CASSPNPGGELFF. Full variable domain (outside the CDR3, taken from reference TRBV7-6 and TRBJ2-2): GAGVSQSPRYKVTKRGQDVALRCDPISGHVSLYWYRQALGQGPEFLTYFNYEAQQDKSGLPNDRFSAERPEGSISTLTIQRTEQRDSAMYRCASSPNPGGELFFGEGSRLTVL.

This sequence joins TRBV5-4 and TRBJ2-3; D perhaps matches TRBD2 (6 bases). V lost 1 base and J lost 4, with 10 bases in between. The germline gives CDR1 SGHNT, CDR2 YYREEE (reference sequence). This CDR3 contains 14 residues. CDR3 nucleotides: TGTGCCAGCAGCTTGCCTAGCGTACCAGATACGCAGTATTTT. This codes for CASSLPSVPDTQYF.

The chain links TRBV2 to TRBJ2-2, with D perhaps TRBD1 (5 bases). Looked up from germline, CDR1 is SNHLY and CDR2 is FYNNEI. This CDR3 contains 15 residues. V lost 7 bases to trimming and J lost 4 bases, with 16 bases between them. The CDR3 region is CASKKIQGSTGELFF. The DNA for the CDR3 is TGTGCCAGCAAGAAAATCCAGGGTTCCACCGGGGAGCTGTTTTTT.

There are a few counts of this clone. The chain recombines TRBV6-5 with TRBJ1-5; TRBD1 aligns across 10 bases. There are 12 residues in the CDR3. Germline trimming cut 8 bases from V and 7 bases from J; bases unmatched to any gene: 2. Germline V gives CDR1 MNHEY, CDR2 SVGAGI. The CDR3 DNA reads TGTGCCAGCGGGACAGGGGACCAGCCCCAGCATTTT. It is translated as CASGTGDQPQHF.

DNA of the CDR3: TGTGCCAGCAGTGAATCACGGGACACCGGGGAGCTGTTTTTT. This sequence encodes CASSESRDTGELFF. The V and J genes are TRBV25-1 and TRBJ2-2; no clear D gene. The V and J ends lost 1 base and 3 bases respectively, with 6 bases between them. Germline CDR1 is MGHDK and CDR2 is SYGVNS. There are 14 residues in the CDR3.

DNA for the CDR3: TGTGCCAGTAGCAGCTCTAGCGGGAGCGTGTACGAGCAGTACTTC. Translating gives CASSSSSGSVYEQYF. The chain couples TRBV19 to TRBJ2-7, with 10 positions matching TRBD2. Germline loops: CDR1 LNHDA, CDR2 SQIVND (reference sequence). V trimming: 6 bases; J trimming: 4 bases; junction bases outside the gene matches: 9. This CDR3 comprises 15 residues.

The chain carries TRBV7-9 and TRBJ1-2; tentative D call: TRBD1 (5 bases). V was cut by 1 base and J by 13 bases, with 25 bases left in between. CDR3 length: 16 amino acids. Germline V gene data show CDR1 as SEHNR and CDR2 as FQNEAQ (reference sequence). Here the CDR3 DNA reads TGTGCCAGCAGCTTAGGTGGCCGGACAACCGTCGATCATGGCACCTTC. Translation gives CASSLGGRTTVDHGTF.